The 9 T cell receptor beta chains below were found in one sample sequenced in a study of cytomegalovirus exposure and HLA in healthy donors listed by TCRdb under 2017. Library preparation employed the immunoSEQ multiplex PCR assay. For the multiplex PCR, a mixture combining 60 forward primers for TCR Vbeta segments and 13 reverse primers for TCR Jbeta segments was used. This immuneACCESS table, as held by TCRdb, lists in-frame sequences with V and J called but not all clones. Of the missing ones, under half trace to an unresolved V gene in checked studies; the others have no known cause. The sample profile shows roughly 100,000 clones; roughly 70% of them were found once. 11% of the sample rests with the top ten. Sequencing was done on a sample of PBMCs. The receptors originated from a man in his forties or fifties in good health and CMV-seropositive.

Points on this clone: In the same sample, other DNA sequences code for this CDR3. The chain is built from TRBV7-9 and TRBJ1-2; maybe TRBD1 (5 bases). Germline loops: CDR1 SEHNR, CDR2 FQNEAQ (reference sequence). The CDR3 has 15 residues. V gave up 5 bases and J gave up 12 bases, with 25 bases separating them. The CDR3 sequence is CASSQSSTGYMGHTF. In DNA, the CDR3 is TGTGCCAGCAGCCAATCCTCAACAGGCTACATGGGCCACACCTTC.

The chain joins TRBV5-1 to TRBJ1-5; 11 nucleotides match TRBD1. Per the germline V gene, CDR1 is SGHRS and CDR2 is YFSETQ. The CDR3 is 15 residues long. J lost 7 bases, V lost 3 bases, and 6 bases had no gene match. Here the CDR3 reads CASSYGQGAHQPQHF. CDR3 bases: TGCGCCAGCAGCTATGGACAGGGGGCCCACCAGCCCCAGCATTTT.

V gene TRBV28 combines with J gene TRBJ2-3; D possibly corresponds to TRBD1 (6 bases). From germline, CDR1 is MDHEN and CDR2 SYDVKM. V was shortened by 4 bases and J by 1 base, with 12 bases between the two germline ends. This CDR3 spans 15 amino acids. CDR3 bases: TGTGCCAGCAGTTCCGGACAGCACGGCACAGATACGCAGTATTTT. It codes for CASSSGQHGTDTQYF.

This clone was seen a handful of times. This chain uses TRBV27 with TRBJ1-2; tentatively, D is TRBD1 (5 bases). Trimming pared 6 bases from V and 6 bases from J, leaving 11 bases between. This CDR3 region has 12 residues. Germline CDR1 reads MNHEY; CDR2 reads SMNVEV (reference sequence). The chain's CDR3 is CASRGGTHGYTF. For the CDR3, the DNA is TGTGCCAGCAGGGGGGGGACGCATGGCTACACCTTC.

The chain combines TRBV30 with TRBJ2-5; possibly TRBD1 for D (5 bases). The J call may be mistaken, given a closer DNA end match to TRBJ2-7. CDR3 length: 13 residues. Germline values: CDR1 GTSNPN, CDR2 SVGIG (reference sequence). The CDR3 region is CAWSVRRTHEQYF. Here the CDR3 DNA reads TGTGCCTGGAGTGTACGTAGGACACACGAGCAGTACTTC.

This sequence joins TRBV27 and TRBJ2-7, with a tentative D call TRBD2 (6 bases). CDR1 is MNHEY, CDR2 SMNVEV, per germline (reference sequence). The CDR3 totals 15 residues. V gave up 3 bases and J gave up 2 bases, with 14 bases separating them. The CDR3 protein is CASSFDASEAYEQYF. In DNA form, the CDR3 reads TGTGCCAGCAGTTTTGACGCTAGCGAAGCCTACGAGCAGTACTTC.

CDR3: CASSDTPGGSTDTQYF. DNA of the CDR3: TGTGCCAGCAGCGATACCCCGGGAGGAAGCACAGATACGCAGTATTTT. V is TRBV13 and J is TRBJ2-3, with 7 bases identical to TRBD2. CDR3 length: 16 residues. J lost 0 bases, V lost 5 bases, and 8 bases had no gene match. Germline values: CDR1 PRHDT, CDR2 FYEKMQ (reference sequence).

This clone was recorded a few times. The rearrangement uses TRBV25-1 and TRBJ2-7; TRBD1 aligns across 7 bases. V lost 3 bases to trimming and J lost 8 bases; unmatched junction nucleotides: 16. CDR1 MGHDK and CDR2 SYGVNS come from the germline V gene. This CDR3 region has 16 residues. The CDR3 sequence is CASSESWGTDASQQYF. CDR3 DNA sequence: TGTGCCAGCAGTGAGAGTTGGGGGACAGACGCGTCTCAGCAGTACTTC.

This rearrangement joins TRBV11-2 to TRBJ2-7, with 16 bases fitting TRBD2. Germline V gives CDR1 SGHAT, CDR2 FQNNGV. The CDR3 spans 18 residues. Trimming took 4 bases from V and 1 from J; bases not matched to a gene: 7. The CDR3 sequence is CASSSGAGLAGGSYEQYF. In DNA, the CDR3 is TGTGCCAGCAGCTCCGGGGCGGGACTAGCGGGAGGGTCCTACGAGCAGTACTTC.